This paragraph reports one T cell receptor (beta chain). The target antigen is unknown. Using immunoSEQ multiplex PCR, the repertoire was profiled, and TCRdb retains in-frame clones only, with some absent. The sample includes some 2,000,000 clones, 85% to 95% of them seen just once. Every one of the donors was a Caucasian adult that lived in Nashville, Tennessee. This entry comes from a study of shared clonotypes between healthy human individuals. This CDR3 is 11 amino acids long. The V end lost 4 bases, the J end lost 10 bases, and 5 bases lay between the germline ends. Study outcomes and limitations: Naive subsets typically showed greater estimated richness than memory subsets. Few donors limited the genetic and exposure-history diversity represented.

This TCR came from a man aged 18 to 29 in good health. V usage is TRBV23-1 and J usage is TRBJ1-6; unclear D gene. Being an ORF, TRBV23-1 has a function that is uncertain. Sequenced material: naive CD4+ T cells sorted from blood. Documented subset: CD45RA+ positively selected. DNA of the CDR3: TGCGCCAGCAGTCTGGGATCACCCCTCCACTTT. It specifies CASSLGSPLHF.